This T cell receptor (beta chain) was retrieved from a study of CD8+ T cells in alopecia areata. Study overall: Those treated were given oral tofacitinib at 5 to 10 mg twice daily.

Trimming stripped 5 bases from V and 3 bases from J, with 10 bases between. The CDR3 length is 13 residues. Germline V CDR1 and CDR2: SEHNR, FQNEAQ (reference sequence). Treatment reported: oral pan-JAK inhibitor, 5-10 mg twice daily. RNA was extracted and reverse transcribed into cDNA as the sequencing template. This table comes from immunoSEQ multiplex PCR, and its TCRdb copy is limited to in-frame clones, with some not included. This sample has roughly 150,000 clones; nearly 55% occur once, and the top ten carry about 16%. This receptor was obtained from a human donor with alopecia areata. The specimen was CD8+ T cells sorted from blood, collected at week 4, from a patient treated with tofacitinib. The rearrangement links TRBV7-9 to TRBJ1-1; no clear D gene. In DNA, the CDR3 is TGTGCCAGCAGCCGGGTGGGAGACACTGAAGCTTTCTTT. It encodes CASSRVGDTEAFF.